These 8 T cell receptor beta chains share one sample of origin, sequenced in a study of blood T cell repertoires in COVID-19. Data came from immunoSEQ multiplex PCR; TCRdb stores just in-frame clones and leaves some out. The sample records a few hundred thousand clones, around 82% being singletons. The specimen sequenced was peripheral blood. Receptor source: a woman in her 50s with acute or convalescent COVID-19.

The J gene is TRBJ2-3, the V gene TRBV6-2 or TRBV6-3, with 8 bases fitting TRBD1. Looked up from germline, CDR1 is MNHEY and CDR2 is SVGEGT. The CDR3 runs to 15 residues. J gave up 1 base and V 4 bases, and 4 bases lay outside the gene matches. The CDR3 nucleotides read TGTGCCAGCAGTTCAACGGGACAGGGCACAGATACGCAGTATTTT. It yields the protein CASSSTGQGTDTQYF.

This chain joins TRBV7-9 and TRBJ2-3; no clear D. This CDR3 has 14 amino acids. CDR1 and CDR2 (germline): SEHNR, FQNEAQ (reference sequence). V was cut by 1 base and J by 2 bases, with 7 bases left in between. Here the CDR3 reads CASSLDHSTDTQYF. The CDR3 nucleotides read TGTGCCAGCAGCTTAGATCACTCCACAGATACGCAGTATTTT.

The rearrangement joins TRBV19 to TRBJ2-1; possible D gene TRBD2, 6 bases. The germline V gene encodes CDR1 LNHDA and CDR2 SQIVND (reference sequence). V gave up 7 bases and J gave up 1 base, with 17 bases separating them. The CDR3 extends over 16 amino acids. CDR3: CASTPGGIRSYNEQFF. As DNA, the CDR3 is TGTGCCAGTACCCCGGGCGGGATACGGTCCTACAATGAGCAGTTCTTC. Together with reference TRBV19 and TRBJ2-1, the CDR3 gives the full variable domain: DGGITQSPKYLFRKEGQNVTLSCEQNLNHDAMYWYRQDPGQGLRLIYYSQIVNDFQKGDIAEGYSVSREKKESFPLTVTSAQKNPTAFYLCASTPGGIRSYNEQFFGPGTRLTVL.

The chain links TRBV7-2 to TRBJ1-3; TRBD1 agrees at 9 bases. This CDR3 is 17 amino acids long. The V gene end was trimmed by 1 base and the J gene end by 1 base; junction bases not matched to a gene: 5. The germline V gene has CDR1 SGHTA and CDR2 FQGNSA. CDR3 DNA sequence: TGTGCCAGCAGCTTAGGGACAGGGGTGAGATCTGGAAACACCATATATTTT. Protein product: CASSLGTGVRSGNTIYF. Combining the CDR3 with reference TRBV7-2 and TRBJ1-3 gives the whole variable domain GAGVSQSPSNKVTEKGKDVELRCDPISGHTALYWYRQSLGQGLEFLIYFQGNSAPDKSGLPSDRFSAERTGGSVSTLTIQRTQQEDSAVYLCASSLGTGVRSGNTIYFGEGSWLTVV.

The chain carries TRBV15 and TRBJ2-3; 8 bases line up with TRBD1. Losses at the gene ends were 0 bases for V and 4 bases for J; bases not matched to a gene: 3. CDR1 is LNHNV and CDR2 is YYDKDF in the germline V gene (reference sequence). This CDR3 has 15 amino acids. CDR3 nucleotide sequence: TGTGCCACCAGCAGAGATGCGGACAGGGCAGATACGCAGTATTTT. This gives the protein CATSRDADRADTQYF.

This chain connects TRBV30 to TRBJ2-5, with 11 bases that match TRBD2. Germline CDR1 reads GTSNPN; CDR2 reads SVGIG (reference sequence). The CDR3 runs 16 residues. The junction had 13 bases not matched to a gene; V was cut back by 5 bases and J by 5 bases. CDR3 loop: CAWADFLAGGMETQYF. The CDR3 region has the DNA TGTGCCTGGGCCGACTTCCTAGCGGGAGGCATGGAGACCCAGTACTTC.

J is TRBJ1-2 and V is TRBV3-1 (or the pseudogene TRBV3-2); 7 nucleotides agree with TRBD1. The V segment lost 5 bases and the J segment 6 bases; nucleotides outside the gene matches: 9. This CDR3 is built from 14 residues. Germline V gene sequence: CDR1 LGHDT, CDR2 YNNKEL (reference sequence). The CDR3 here is CASSYRGRVDGYTF. DNA of the CDR3: TGTGCCAGCAGCTACAGGGGAAGGGTAGATGGCTACACCTTC.

The V gene is TRBV9, the J gene TRBJ2-1; D not resolved. V lost 4 bases, J lost 4 bases, and 9 bases lay in between. Germline V gives CDR1 SGDLS, CDR2 YYNGEE. The CDR3 totals 13 residues. The CDR3 DNA reads TGTGCCAGCAGCCCCCAGGATTACAATGAGCAGTTCTTC. As protein: CASSPQDYNEQFF.